Following are 5 T cell receptor beta chains from one sample sequenced in a study of T cells after yellow fever vaccination. TCRdb analysed the 5' RACE reads with MiXCR anew, one entry per CDR3 protein. The top ten clones hold 15% to 20% of a sample with a few hundred thousand distinct CDR3 sequences, roughly a sixth of them seen once. Sequences were derived from PBMCs, sampled about 5 days after the first yellow fever vaccination. Receptors were obtained from a man younger than 35 who received the YFV17D yellow fever vaccine.

The rearrangement links TRBV3-1 to TRBJ2-3; D gene uncertain. The CDR3 spans 15 residues. V lost 1 base and J 5 bases, leaving 13 bases between the germline ends. Germline loops: CDR1 LGHDT, CDR2 YNNKEL (reference sequence). CDR3 DNA sequence: TGTGCCAGCAGCCAAGTAGGTTCGGCAAAAGATACGCAGTATTTT. Translation: CASSQVGSAKDTQYF.

The chain recombines TRBV29-1 with TRBJ1-3; the match to TRBD1 covers 8 bases. The trim removed 7 bases at V and 4 bases at J, leaving 6 bases unmatched. Germline CDR1 reads SQVTM; CDR2 reads ANQGSEA. The CDR3 totals 13 residues. CDR3: CSAPTGDGNTIYF. In DNA, the CDR3 is TGCAGCGCTCCGACAGGGGACGGAAACACCATATATTTT.

CDR3 in amino acids: CASSTSGTLLNTIYF. CDR3 nucleotide sequence: TGTGCCAGCAGTACATCCGGGACTCTCCTAAACACCATATATTTT. The genes are TRBV27 and TRBJ1-3, with a tentative D call TRBD1 (5 bases). CDR3 length equals 15 residues. Germline V gene sequence: CDR1 MNHEY, CDR2 SMNVEV (reference sequence). V was pared by 5 bases and J by 6 bases, with 17 bases between.

CDR3 in amino acids: CASRKNDGYEQYF. CDR3 bases: TGTGCCAGCAGAAAAAACGACGGCTACGAGCAGTACTTC. This chain joins TRBV6-2 or TRBV6-3 and TRBJ2-7; D is unresolved. In germline, CDR1 is MNHEY, CDR2 SVGEGT. V was pared by 6 bases and J by 3 bases, with 12 bases between. This CDR3 is 13 amino acids long.

This clonotype was picked up a small number of times. V is TRBV20-1 and J is TRBJ2-3, with 9 positions matching TRBD2. Trimming cost V 0 bases and J 6 bases; bases outside gene matches: 4. Germline V lookup: CDR1 DFQATT, CDR2 SNEGSKA (reference sequence). The CDR3 is made up of 14 amino acids. The DNA for the CDR3 is TGCAGTGCTAGAGAGGCGGGGGGGCCGGATACGCAGTATTTT. Translation: CSAREAGGPDTQYF.